The T cell receptor (beta chain) described here comes from a study of CD8+ T cells in alopecia areata. Study information: The protocol delivered tofacitinib for 6 to 18 months, then withdrew it for 6 months. Overall study results and limits: Whereas mice showed it more clearly, TCR sharing across patients was murkier, possibly because of HLA.

RNA was extracted and reverse transcribed into cDNA as the sequencing template. TCRdb keeps only in-frame clones here, not all; method: immunoSEQ multiplex PCR. The repertoire includes 100,000 to 150,000 clones, 35% to 45% of them detected once, and approximately 3.1% sits in the top ten. Concerning this clone: Antigen: not known.

CDR1 and CDR2 (germline): SGHVS, FQNEAQ. Trimming shortened V by 6 bases and J by 1 base, and 3 bases separated the two germline ends. CDR3 size: 11 residues. PBMCs, the starting material, were the source of sorted CD4+ and CD8+ T cells. This TCR derives from a human donor with alopecia areata. The chain links TRBV7-8 to TRBJ1-1; D remains unclear. Sequencing was carried out using CD4+ T cells sorted from blood. The CDR3 here is CASRTNTEAFF. DNA for the CDR3: TGTGCCAGCAGGACGAACACTGAAGCTTTCTTT.